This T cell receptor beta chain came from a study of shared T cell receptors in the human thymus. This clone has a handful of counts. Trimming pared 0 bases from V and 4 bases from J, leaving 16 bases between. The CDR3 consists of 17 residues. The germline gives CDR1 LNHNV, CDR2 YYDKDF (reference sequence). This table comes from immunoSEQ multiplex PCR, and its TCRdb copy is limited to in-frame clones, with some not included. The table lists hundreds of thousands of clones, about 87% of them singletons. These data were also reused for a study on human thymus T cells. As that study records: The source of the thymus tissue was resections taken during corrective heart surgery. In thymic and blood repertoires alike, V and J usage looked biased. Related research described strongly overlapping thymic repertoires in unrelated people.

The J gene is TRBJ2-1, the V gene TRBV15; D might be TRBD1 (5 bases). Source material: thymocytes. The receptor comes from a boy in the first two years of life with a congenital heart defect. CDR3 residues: CATSREGATRHYNEQFF. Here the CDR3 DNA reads TGTGCCACCAGCAGAGAAGGGGCCACCAGGCATTACAATGAGCAGTTCTTC.